The 6 T cell receptor beta chains below all came from one sample that was sequenced in a study of blood T cell repertoires in COVID-19. Profiling relied on immunoSEQ multiplex PCR, and the TCRdb table lists in-frame clones only, not all of them. This table has about 240,000 clones, more than 75% appearing once. The sample taken for sequencing was PBMCs or T cells enriched from blood (not recorded which). These receptors originate from a woman aged 40 to 49 with acute COVID-19.

The chain carries TRBV5-1 and TRBJ1-2; TRBD1 agrees at 7 bases. The CDR3 contains 15 residues. V shed 4 bases, J shed 6 bases, and the junction held 12 bases outside the gene matches. The germline gives CDR1 SGHRS, CDR2 YFSETQ. CDR3 residues: CASSQLRQGEDGYTF. The CDR3 DNA sequence: TGCGCCAGCAGCCAACTTCGGCAGGGGGAGGATGGCTACACCTTC.

The V call is TRBV15, the J call TRBJ1-5, with D perhaps matching TRBD1 (5 bases). Germline-derived CDR1 and CDR2 are LNHNV and YYDKDF (reference sequence). This CDR3 spans 18 amino acids. V shed 0 bases and J shed 1 base, with 16 bases lying between them. CDR3 loop: CATSRDHGTRGSNQPQHF. The CDR3 DNA is TGTGCCACCAGCAGAGACCACGGGACTCGCGGGAGCAATCAGCCCCAGCATTTT.

CDR3 sequence (DNA): TGTGCCAGCAGGGTGACTTCGGCTGGGACCGGGGAGCTGTTTTTT. Translating it yields CASRVTSAGTGELFF. The chain has TRBV2 and TRBJ2-2, with D uncertain. The length of the CDR3 is 15 residues. Trimming shortened V by 6 bases and J by 5 bases, and 16 bases separated the two germline ends. Germline-derived CDR1 and CDR2 are SNHLY and FYNNEI.

The genes are TRBV27 and TRBJ2-5; 9 bases fit TRBD2. This CDR3 comprises 12 residues. Germline V gene lookup returns CDR1 MNHEY and CDR2 SMNVEV (reference sequence). V dropped 8 bases and J dropped 2; count of bases not matched to a gene: 0. The CDR3 sequence: CASAGGQETQYF. CDR3 bases: TGTGCCAGCGCGGGAGGGCAAGAGACCCAGTACTTC.

This clone has only one observation. This rearrangement joins TRBV5-1 to TRBJ2-2, with D possibly being TRBD2 (5 bases). This CDR3 region has 13 residues. V lost 6 bases, J lost 3 bases, and 9 bases lay in between. Germline V CDR1 and CDR2: SGHRS, YFSETQ. This CDR3 reads CASTDLYTGELFF. CDR3 bases: TGCGCCAGCACGGACTTGTACACCGGGGAGCTGTTTTTT.

The genes are TRBV7-6 and TRBJ2-5; TRBD2 aligns across 7 bases. Germline CDR1 reads SGHVS; CDR2 reads FNYEAQ. The CDR3 is made up of 15 amino acids. Trimming took 0 bases from V and 3 from J; bases not matched to a gene: 4. Here the CDR3 DNA reads TGTGCCAGCAGCTTAGCGTGGGAGGGCGAAGAGACCCAGTACTTC. It codes for CASSLAWEGEETQYF.